This passage covers 30 T cell receptor beta chains from one sample sequenced in a study of beta chain features in type 1 diabetes. Study-level points and caveats: People with Type 1 diabetes carried modestly yet significantly shorter TCRB CDR3s in all four CD4+ subsets.

These receptors have no known antigen. cDNA synthesis used the whole RNA isolate, giving expressed TCRB sequences. The assay was immunoSEQ multiplex PCR, and TCRdb's table has in-frame clones only and misses some. The profile covers roughly 100,000 clones, with 25% to 35% appearing a single time and less than 0.65% taken by the ten largest. Sequenced input: central memory CD4+ T cells from blood. The receptors come from a woman between 18 and 29 years old with type 1 diabetes.

This clone showed up just a few times. The chain carries TRBV6-6 and TRBJ2-7, with a tentative D call TRBD1 (5 bases). The V gene's germline CDR1 is MNHNY and CDR2 SVGAGI (reference sequence). The CDR3 spans 12 residues. The V end was cut by 6 bases, the J end by 3 bases, with 9 bases between. The CDR3 reads CASRNQGYEQYF. DNA for the CDR3: TGTGCCAGCAGAAACCAGGGCTACGAGCAGTACTTC.

The rearrangement links TRBV6-1 to TRBJ1-4; D uncertain. The V gene lost 0 bases and the J gene lost 5 bases, with 10 bases spanning the gap. The germline gives CDR1 MNHNS, CDR2 SASEGT. The CDR3 extends over 15 amino acids. DNA for the CDR3: TGTGCCAGCAGTGAAGCGCTTCAGATGAATGAAAAACTGTTTTTT. Its protein product is CASSEALQMNEKLFF.

This clone was seen a few times. The chain couples TRBV7-9 to TRBJ2-1; 11 bases are a match to TRBD2. The CDR3 contains 15 residues. CDR1 SEHNR and CDR2 FQNEAQ come from the germline V gene (reference sequence). The junction had 6 bases not matched to a gene; V was cut back by 2 bases and J by 9 bases. CDR3 sequence (DNA): TGTGCCAGCAGCTTACTAGCGGGAGGATTAGGTGAGCAGTTCTTC. It yields the protein CASSLLAGGLGEQFF.

In DNA, the CDR3 is TGTGCCAGCAGTCCCGGCGGGAGGCCGATTTACGAGCAGTACGTC. The encoded protein is CASSPGGRPIYEQYV. J is TRBJ2-7 and V is TRBV2; the match to TRBD2 covers 8 bases. Per germline, CDR1 SNHLY and CDR2 FYNNEI. This CDR3 region has 15 residues. The junction had 10 bases not matched to a gene; V was cut back by 5 bases and J by 4 bases.

The V gene is TRBV12-2, the J gene TRBJ2-1; the table gives TRBD2 as D, unverified against the DNA. TRBV12-2 is listed as a pseudogene. This CDR3 is 17 amino acids long. The CDR3 loop reads CASRLASSGASYNEQFF. For the CDR3, the DNA is TGTGCAAGTCGCTTAGCATCTAGCGGGGCCTCCTACAATGAGCAGTTCTTC.

J is TRBJ1-2 and V is TRBV19, with D unresolved. From germline, CDR1 is LNHDA and CDR2 SQIVND (reference sequence). The CDR3 has 13 amino acids. V was shortened by 1 base and J by 8 bases, with 11 bases between the two germline ends. The CDR3: CASSIAGSQGYTF. The CDR3 nucleotides read TGTGCCAGTAGTATAGCAGGTTCCCAGGGCTACACCTTC.

The J gene is TRBJ2-7, the V gene TRBV6-5, with D maybe TRBD1 (7 bases). V was pared by 5 bases and J by 7 bases, with 18 bases between. Germline CDR1 and CDR2: MNHEY and SVGAGI. The length of the CDR3 is 14 residues. The CDR3: CASSTRRGVEEQYV. The CDR3 DNA reads as TGTGCCAGCAGTACCCGCAGGGGGGTGGAAGAGCAGTACGTC.

This rearrangement joins TRBV6-5 to TRBJ2-3; no reliable D call. Germline values: CDR1 MNHEY, CDR2 SVGAGI. Trimming left V 8 bases short and J 4 bases short, with 13 bases between. This CDR3 is 13 amino acids long. The CDR3 here is CASSRNRADTQYF. The CDR3 DNA reads TGTGCCAGCTCGAGAAATCGTGCAGATACGCAGTATTTT.

This chain joins TRBV29-1 and TRBJ1-3; D unresolved. V was trimmed by 5 bases and J by 0 bases, leaving 8 bases between them. The germline V gene has CDR1 SQVTM and CDR2 ANQGSEA. The CDR3 is made up of 13 amino acids. CDR3 protein: CSVQVYSGNTIYF. The CDR3 nucleotides read TGCAGCGTTCAGGTTTACTCTGGAAACACCATATATTTT.

The chain links TRBV29-1 to TRBJ2-1, with D possibly being TRBD2 (6 bases). The CDR3 consists of 12 residues. The germline gives CDR1 SQVTM, CDR2 ANQGSEA. V shed 1 base and J shed 12 bases, with 13 bases lying between them. The CDR3 here is CSVEGSGVGQFF. The CDR3 DNA follows: TGCAGCGTTGAAGGGTCGGGAGTCGGGCAGTTCTTC.

With regard to this clone: Germline is not matched at one junction end, which may reflect a read error. The chain joins TRBV30 to TRBJ2-5; 7 positions match TRBD1. There are 13 residues in the CDR3. Looked up from germline, CDR1 is GTSNPN and CDR2 is SVGIG (reference sequence). This chain's CDR3 is CTWSGDSLETQYF. CDR3 sequence (DNA): TGTACCTGGAGTGGGGACAGTTTGGAGACCCAGTACTTC.

This clone has a handful of counts. V usage is TRBV14 and J usage is TRBJ2-7; D gene unclear. The CDR3 runs 17 residues. Germline V gene lookup returns CDR1 SGHDN and CDR2 FVKESK. V dropped 0 bases and J dropped 2 bases, with 17 bases sitting between them. DNA for the CDR3: TGTGCCAGCAGCCAAGATCTCTCGAGGAGAACCCCCTACGAGCAGTACGTC. Its protein is CASSQDLSRRTPYEQYV.

The rearrangement uses TRBV7-9 and TRBJ2-5; possibly TRBD2 for D (7 bases). Trimming removed 5 bases from V and 4 bases from J, with 17 bases in between. This CDR3 spans 15 amino acids. Looked up from germline, CDR1 is SEHNR and CDR2 is FQNEAQ (reference sequence). CDR3 DNA: TGTGCCAGCAGCGACGACCGGGGGGCCGGAGAGACCCAGTACTTC. Translation gives CASSDDRGAGETQYF.

The table lists this clone with a few counts. This chain links TRBV11-2 with TRBJ1-5; 7 bases map to TRBD1. Germline loops: CDR1 SGHAT, CDR2 FQNNGV. V was pared by 3 bases and J by 7 bases, with 9 bases of the junction left unmatched. The CDR3 spans 15 residues. The CDR3 DNA reads as TGTGCCAGCAGCTTCGGACAGGCCGGGCAGCAGCCCCAGCATTTT. Amino acids: CASSFGQAGQQPQHF.

The chain uses TRBV5-1 and TRBJ2-3, with 7 bases aligning to TRBD2. The CDR3 sequence is 16 residues long. J was trimmed by 2 bases and V by 0 bases; bases with no gene match: 6. From germline, CDR1 is SGHRS and CDR2 YFSETQ. CDR3 bases: TGCGCCAGCAGCTTGGGAGCGGGGAGACTCACAGATACGCAGTATTTT. Encoded protein: CASSLGAGRLTDTQYF.

The chain recombines TRBV7-2 with TRBJ2-7; 11 bases line up with TRBD2. The CDR3 sequence is 15 residues long. CDR1 is SGHTA, CDR2 FQGNSA, per germline. Losses at the gene ends were 5 bases for V and 6 bases for J; bases not matched to a gene: 9. Here the CDR3 reads CASSRTGTSGGEQYF. The CDR3 DNA sequence: TGTGCCAGCAGCCGCACCGGGACTAGCGGAGGCGAGCAGTACTTC.

V usage is TRBV27 and J usage is TRBJ1-5; D is possibly TRBD1 (6 bases). The CDR3 spans 15 residues. Germline V gene sequence: CDR1 MNHEY, CDR2 SMNVEV (reference sequence). V was shortened by 5 bases and J by 12 bases, with 23 bases between the two germline ends. As DNA, the CDR3 is TGTGCCAGCAGTCTCCAGGGGATACAAAATAATCGCCAGCATTTT. This encodes CASSLQGIQNNRQHF.

The chain joins TRBV2 to TRBJ2-1; a weak D match, TRBD1 (6 bases). V lost 6 bases and J 4 bases, leaving 10 bases between the germline ends. The CDR3 is made up of 13 amino acids. The V gene's germline CDR1 is SNHLY and CDR2 FYNNEI. CDR3 bases: TGTGCCAGCAGACAGGGACGTTACAATGAGCAGTTCTTC. Its translation: CASRQGRYNEQFF.

The gene calls are TRBV15 and TRBJ1-1, with a weak D call TRBD1 (5 bases). The CDR3 spans 14 residues. The V end was cut by 5 bases, the J end by 4 bases, with 14 bases between. Germline V lookup: CDR1 LNHNV, CDR2 YYDKDF (reference sequence). DNA of the CDR3: TGTGCCACCAGCGGAAGTCAGGGCCCCACTGAAGCTTTCTTT. Translated: CATSGSQGPTEAFF. The complete variable domain, with remaining parts taken from reference TRBV15 and TRBJ1-1, reads DAMVIQNPRYQVTQFGKPVTLSCSQTLNHNVMYWYQQKSSQAPKLLFHYYDKDFNNEADTPDNFQSRRPNTSFCFLDIRSPGLGDTAMYLCATSGSQGPTEAFFGQGTRLTVV.

This clone was seen only a few times. The chain employs TRBV28 and TRBJ1-5; possible D gene TRBD1, 6 bases. V dropped 6 bases and J dropped 6 bases, with 12 bases sitting between them. CDR3 length: 13 amino acids. The V gene's germline CDR1 is MDHEN and CDR2 SYDVKM. The CDR3 spells CASRPGQFQPQHF. The CDR3 nucleotides are TGTGCCAGCAGACCCGGACAGTTTCAGCCCCAGCATTTT.

This clone was found a few times. The chain has TRBV28 and TRBJ2-5; possibly TRBD2 for D (5 bases). The CDR3 length is 14 residues. CDR1 and CDR2 (germline): MDHEN, SYDVKM. V was shortened by 5 bases and J by 2 bases, with 12 bases between the two germline ends. CDR3 amino acids: CASSPLRGQETQYF. In nucleotides, the CDR3 is TGTGCCAGCAGTCCTCTCAGAGGGCAAGAGACCCAGTACTTC.

This clone has more than one count but fewer than ten. The chain has TRBV4-1 and TRBJ2-3; tentatively, D is TRBD2 (5 bases). V gave up 0 bases and J gave up 2 bases, with 12 bases separating them. CDR3 length: 16 amino acids. Per germline, CDR1 MGHRA and CDR2 YSYEKL. The CDR3 loop is CASSQETGYFTDTQYF. As DNA, the CDR3 is TGCGCCAGCAGCCAAGAGACGGGATACTTCACAGATACGCAGTATTTT.

V is TRBV5-4 and J is TRBJ2-3; tentatively, D is TRBD2 (7 bases). The germline CDR1 and CDR2 sequences are SGHNT and YYREEE (reference sequence). This CDR3 spans 14 amino acids. V lost 2 bases and J lost 5, with 12 bases in between. The CDR3 loop is CASSLRGGGDTQYF. As DNA, the CDR3 is TGTGCCAGCAGCTTACGAGGGGGGGGAGATACGCAGTATTTT.

This clone was seen at least ten times. The V and J genes are TRBV28 and TRBJ2-7, with TRBD1 identical over 9 bases. J was trimmed by 2 bases and V by 7 bases; bases with no gene match: 9. The CDR3 runs to 15 residues. From germline, CDR1 is MDHEN and CDR2 SYDVKM. The CDR3 coding sequence is TGTGCCAGCAATCCAGGGACAGGGTACACCTACGAGCAGTACTTC. Its protein is CASNPGTGYTYEQYF.

The chain recombines TRBV30 with TRBJ1-2, with D perhaps matching TRBD1 (5 bases). The germline CDR1 and CDR2 sequences are GTSNPN and SVGIG (reference sequence). CDR3 size: 16 residues. Trimming left V 3 bases short and J 5 bases short, with 22 bases between. CDR3 residues: CAWRLQGAEIFYGYTF. In DNA form, the CDR3 reads TGTGCCTGGAGACTCCAAGGGGCAGAAATTTTTTATGGCTACACCTTC. Together with reference TRBV30 and TRBJ1-2, the CDR3 gives the full variable domain: SQTIHQWPATLVQPVGSPLSLECTVEGTSNPNLYWYRQAAGRGLQLLFYSVGIGQISSEVPQNLSASRPQDRQFILSSKKLLLSDSGFYLCAWRLQGAEIFYGYTFGSGTRLTVV.

This clone has only a few counts. J is TRBJ2-1 and V is TRBV5-1, with TRBD1 matching 7 bases. Germline CDR1 is SGHRS and CDR2 is YFSETQ. The CDR3 spans 13 residues. The ends lost 6 bases at V and 8 bases at J; junction bases unmatched: 8. The CDR3 loop is CASTRQGGDEQFF. CDR3 nucleotides: TGCGCCAGCACCCGACAGGGCGGCGATGAGCAGTTCTTC.

This clone was picked up one time. The gene calls are TRBV7-2 and TRBJ2-1, with TRBD2 identical over 7 bases. V was clipped by 5 bases and J by 3 bases; unmatched bases: 7. The CDR3 extends over 15 amino acids. Germline loops: CDR1 SGHTA, CDR2 FQGNSA. The CDR3 region is CASSLSASGYNEQFF. The DNA of the CDR3 is TGTGCCAGCAGCCTCAGCGCTAGCGGCTACAATGAGCAGTTCTTC.

As for this clone: The same CDR3 can be traced to other DNA sequences in this sample. The gene calls are TRBV18 and TRBJ1-2, with D maybe TRBD1 (6 bases). V lost 3 bases and J 1 base, leaving 12 bases between the germline ends. Looked up from germline, CDR1 is KGHSH and CDR2 is LQKENI. The CDR3 is 15 amino acids. The CDR3 DNA is TGTGCCAGCTCACCCAACAGGGAAAGTAACTATGGCTACACCTTC. It is translated as CASSPNRESNYGYTF.

This clone was counted only a few times. The chain links TRBV28 to TRBJ2-3; D uncertain. Germline assignment: CDR1 MDHEN and CDR2 SYDVKM. The CDR3 sequence is 11 residues long. The V end lost 7 bases, the J end lost 10 bases, and 12 bases lay between the germline ends. The CDR3, as DNA: TGTGCCAGCACCACCCCCGGTTCGCAGTATTTT. As protein: CASTTPGSQYF. Together with reference TRBV28 and TRBJ2-3, the CDR3 gives the full variable domain: DVKVTQSSRYLVKRTGEKVFLECVQDMDHENMFWYRQDPGLGLRLIYFSYDVKMKEKGDIPEGYSVSREKKERFSLILESASTNQTSMYLCASTTPGSQYFGPGTRLTVL.

This chain uses TRBV19 with TRBJ2-7; D is perhaps TRBD2 (6 bases). The germline V and J ends were trimmed by 5 bases and 1 base, with 18 bases remaining between them. The germline V gene encodes CDR1 LNHDA and CDR2 SQIVND (reference sequence). The CDR3 totals 16 residues. The CDR3 DNA reads as TGTGCCAGTAGTTCAGGGCGGAGGGATGGATCCTACGAGCAGTACTTC. It is translated as CASSSGRRDGSYEQYF.